This T cell receptor (beta chain) was documented in a study of beta chain features in type 1 diabetes. The whole isolated RNA underwent reverse transcription, so sequencing captured expressed TCRB transcripts. The protocol was immunoSEQ multiplex PCR, while the TCRdb copy is restricted to in-frame clones and leaves out a portion. The data hold 600,000 to 700,000 clones, with around an eighth observed a single time. Germline V lookup: CDR1 GTSNPN, CDR2 SVGIG (reference sequence). The CDR3 covers 16 residues. Trimming cost V 2 bases and J 1 base, with 17 bases left between them. Overall study results and limits: TCRB CDR3s were moderately but significantly shorter in Type 1 diabetes patients in all four CD4+ subsets. In comparison with healthy donors, patients had naive, central memory and Treg TCRB repertoires that appeared more similar.

This clone was counted between two and nine times. Its antigen is still unknown. This sequence was found in a man between 18 and 35 years old with type 1 diabetes. This chain uses TRBV30 with TRBJ1-1, with D unresolved. Sequencing was done on a sample of naive CD4+ T cells from blood. CDR3 sequence: CAWSHYGIHSNTEAFF. CDR3 DNA sequence: TGTGCCTGGAGTCATTACGGGATCCATTCGAACACTGAAGCTTTCTTT.